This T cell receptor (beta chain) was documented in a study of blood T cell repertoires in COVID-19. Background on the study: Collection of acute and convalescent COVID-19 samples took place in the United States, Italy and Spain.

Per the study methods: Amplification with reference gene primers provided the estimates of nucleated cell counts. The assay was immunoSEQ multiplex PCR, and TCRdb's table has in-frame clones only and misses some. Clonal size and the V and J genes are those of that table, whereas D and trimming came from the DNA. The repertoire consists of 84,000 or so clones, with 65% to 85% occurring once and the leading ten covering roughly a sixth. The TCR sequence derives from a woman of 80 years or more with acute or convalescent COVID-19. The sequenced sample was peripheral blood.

In DNA form, the CDR3 reads TGTGCCAGCAGCTTAGGGGGACAGGGCTACGAGCAGTACTTC. This encodes CASSLGGQGYEQYF. The genes are TRBV7-2 and TRBJ2-7; 9 nucleotides line up with TRBD1. The CDR3 is made up of 14 amino acids. V lost 1 base to trimming and J lost 3 bases; unmatched junction nucleotides: 1. The germline gives CDR1 SGHTA, CDR2 FQGNSA.